This T cell receptor beta chain was identified in a study of blood T cell repertoires in COVID-19. The data were produced by immunoSEQ multiplex PCR, yet TCRdb's version contains in-frame clones alone and is incomplete. The top ten hold 3% to 4% of the sample, which has about 220,000 clones, more than 70% seen once. The receptor was isolated from a woman over 75 with acute or convalescent COVID-19. Specimen: peripheral blood.

In nucleotides, the CDR3 is TGTGCCAGCTCACCACGACAGAAAGAGACCCAGTACTTC. Amino acids: CASSPRQKETQYF. This chain links TRBV18 with TRBJ2-5, with TRBD1 as a possible D gene (5 bases). From germline, CDR1 is KGHSH and CDR2 LQKENI. V was cut by 1 base and J by 3 bases, with 6 bases left in between. This CDR3 is built from 13 residues. The whole variable domain, remainder taken from reference TRBV18 and TRBJ2-5, is NAGVMQNPRHLVRRRGQEARLRCSPMKGHSHVYWYRQLPEEGLKFMVYLQKENIIDESGMPKERFSAEFPKEGPSILRIQQVVRGDSAAYFCASSPRQKETQYFGPGTRLLVL.